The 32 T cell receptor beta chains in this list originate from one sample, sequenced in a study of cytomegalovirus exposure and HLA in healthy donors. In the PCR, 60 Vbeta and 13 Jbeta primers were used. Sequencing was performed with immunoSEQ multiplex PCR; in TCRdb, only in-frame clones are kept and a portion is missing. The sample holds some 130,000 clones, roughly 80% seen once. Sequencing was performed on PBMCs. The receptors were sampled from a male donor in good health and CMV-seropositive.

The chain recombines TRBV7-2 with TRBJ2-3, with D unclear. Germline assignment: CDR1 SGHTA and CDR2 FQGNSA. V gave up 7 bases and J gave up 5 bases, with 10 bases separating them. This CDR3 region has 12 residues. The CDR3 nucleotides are TGTGCCAGCATGAATGAGGTAGATACGCAGTATTTT. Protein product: CASMNEVDTQYF.

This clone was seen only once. CDR3: CASSLGTANTEAFF. CDR3 bases: TGTGCCAGCAGCTTAGGGACAGCAAACACTGAAGCTTTCTTT. This chain joins TRBV7-3 and TRBJ1-1, with 7 bases fitting TRBD1. Germline V gives CDR1 SGHTA, CDR2 FQGTGA. The J segment lost 2 bases and the V segment lost 2 bases, leaving 2 bases of the junction unmatched. This CDR3 region has 14 residues.

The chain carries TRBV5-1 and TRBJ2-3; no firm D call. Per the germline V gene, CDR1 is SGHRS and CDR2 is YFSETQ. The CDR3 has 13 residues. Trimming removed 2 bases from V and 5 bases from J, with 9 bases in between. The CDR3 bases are TGCGCCAGCAGCTTCGAGGTTGGAGATACGCAGTATTTT. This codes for CASSFEVGDTQYF.

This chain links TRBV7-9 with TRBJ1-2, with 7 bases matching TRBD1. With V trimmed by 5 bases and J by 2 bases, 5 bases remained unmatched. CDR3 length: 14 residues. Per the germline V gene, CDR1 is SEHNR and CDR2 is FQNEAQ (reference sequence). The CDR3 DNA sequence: TGTGCCAGCAGCCGGAACAGGGGCAACTATGGCTACACCTTC. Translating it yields CASSRNRGNYGYTF.

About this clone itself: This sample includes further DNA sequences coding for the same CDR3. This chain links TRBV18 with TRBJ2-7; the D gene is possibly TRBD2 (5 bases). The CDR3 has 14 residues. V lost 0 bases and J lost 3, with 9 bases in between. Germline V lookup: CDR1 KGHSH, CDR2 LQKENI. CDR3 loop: CASSPPAGDYEQYF. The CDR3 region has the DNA TGTGCCAGCTCACCACCGGCGGGCGACTACGAGCAGTACTTC.

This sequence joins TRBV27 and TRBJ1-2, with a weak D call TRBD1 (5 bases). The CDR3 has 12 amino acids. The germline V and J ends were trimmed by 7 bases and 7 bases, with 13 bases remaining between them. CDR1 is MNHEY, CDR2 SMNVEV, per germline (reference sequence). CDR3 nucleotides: TGTGCCAGCAAGGCGGGGCGAGGTGGCTACACCTTC. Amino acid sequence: CASKAGRGGYTF.

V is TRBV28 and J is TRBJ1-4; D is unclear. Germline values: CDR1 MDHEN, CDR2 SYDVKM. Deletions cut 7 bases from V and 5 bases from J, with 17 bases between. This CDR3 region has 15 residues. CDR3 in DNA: TGTGCCAGCACCCTCGGGGAAAAACCCAATGAAAAACTGTTTTTT. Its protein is CASTLGEKPNEKLFF. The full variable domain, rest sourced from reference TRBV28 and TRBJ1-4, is DVKVTQSSRYLVKRTGEKVFLECVQDMDHENMFWYRQDPGLGLRLIYFSYDVKMKEKGDIPEGYSVSREKKERFSLILESASTNQTSMYLCASTLGEKPNEKLFFGSGTQLSVL.

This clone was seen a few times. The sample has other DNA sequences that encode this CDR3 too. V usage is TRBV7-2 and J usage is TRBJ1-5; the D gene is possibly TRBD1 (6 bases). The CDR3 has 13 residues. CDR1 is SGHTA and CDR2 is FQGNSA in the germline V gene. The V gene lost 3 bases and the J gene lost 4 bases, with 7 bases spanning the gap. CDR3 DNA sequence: TGTGCCAGCAGCTTGAGGGGGAATCAGCCCCAGCATTTT. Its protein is CASSLRGNQPQHF.

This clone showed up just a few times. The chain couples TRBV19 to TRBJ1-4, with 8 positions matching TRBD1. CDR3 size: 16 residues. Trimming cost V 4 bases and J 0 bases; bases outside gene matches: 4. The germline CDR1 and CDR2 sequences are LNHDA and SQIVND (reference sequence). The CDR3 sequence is CASSRTGRTTNEKLFF. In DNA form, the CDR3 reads TGTGCCAGTAGTAGGACAGGGAGGACAACTAATGAAAAACTGTTTTTT.

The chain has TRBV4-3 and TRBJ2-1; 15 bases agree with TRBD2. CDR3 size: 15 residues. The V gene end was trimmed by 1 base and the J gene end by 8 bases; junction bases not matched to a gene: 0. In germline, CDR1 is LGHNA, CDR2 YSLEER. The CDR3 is CASSQGTSGRDEQFF. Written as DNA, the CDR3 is TGCGCCAGCAGCCAAGGGACTAGCGGGAGGGATGAGCAGTTCTTC.

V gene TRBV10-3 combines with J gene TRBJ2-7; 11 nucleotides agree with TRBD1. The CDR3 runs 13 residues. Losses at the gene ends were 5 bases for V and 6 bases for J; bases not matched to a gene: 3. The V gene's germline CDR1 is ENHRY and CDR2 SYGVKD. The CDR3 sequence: CAISSGTGGEQYF. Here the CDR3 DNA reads TGTGCCATCAGTTCCGGGACAGGGGGCGAGCAGTACTTC.

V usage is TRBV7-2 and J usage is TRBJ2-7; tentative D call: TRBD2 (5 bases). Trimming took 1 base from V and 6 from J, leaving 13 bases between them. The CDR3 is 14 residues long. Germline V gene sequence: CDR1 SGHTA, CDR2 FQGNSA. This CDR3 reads CASSLEERWREQYF. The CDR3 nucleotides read TGTGCCAGCAGCTTAGAAGAGCGGTGGCGCGAGCAGTACTTC. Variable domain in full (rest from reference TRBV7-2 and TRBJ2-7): GAGVSQSPSNKVTEKGKDVELRCDPISGHTALYWYRQSLGQGLEFLIYFQGNSAPDKSGLPSDRFSAERTGGSVSTLTIQRTQQEDSAVYLCASSLEERWREQYFGPGTRLTVT.

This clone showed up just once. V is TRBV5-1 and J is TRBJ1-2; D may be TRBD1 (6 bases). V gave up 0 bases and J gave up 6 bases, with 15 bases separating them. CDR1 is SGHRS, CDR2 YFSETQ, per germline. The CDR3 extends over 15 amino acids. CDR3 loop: CASSLAQGPFDGYTF. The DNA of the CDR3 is TGCGCCAGCAGCTTGGCACAGGGCCCTTTCGATGGCTACACCTTC.

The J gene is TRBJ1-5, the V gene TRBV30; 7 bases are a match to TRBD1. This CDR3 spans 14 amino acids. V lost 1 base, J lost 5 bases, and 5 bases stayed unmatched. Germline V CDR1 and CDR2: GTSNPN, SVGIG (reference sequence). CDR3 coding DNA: TGTGCCTGGAGTGGACAGGGATGGGATCAGCCCCAGCATTTT. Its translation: CAWSGQGWDQPQHF.

CDR3 nucleotide sequence: TGTGCCAGTAGTATAGATCTAGCGGGAGGGGCCACAGATACGCAGTATTTT. Amino acids: CASSIDLAGGATDTQYF. V and J are TRBV19 and TRBJ2-3, with TRBD2 matching over 12 bases. The V segment lost 0 bases and the J segment 2 bases; nucleotides outside the gene matches: 3. This CDR3 is built from 17 residues. Germline-derived CDR1 and CDR2 are LNHDA and SQIVND (reference sequence).

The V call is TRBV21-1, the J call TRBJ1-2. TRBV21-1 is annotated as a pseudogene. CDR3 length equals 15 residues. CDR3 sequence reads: CATQRICRGLYGYTF. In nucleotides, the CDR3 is TGTGCCACCCAACGAATTTGTCGGGGTCTCTATGGCTACACCTTC.

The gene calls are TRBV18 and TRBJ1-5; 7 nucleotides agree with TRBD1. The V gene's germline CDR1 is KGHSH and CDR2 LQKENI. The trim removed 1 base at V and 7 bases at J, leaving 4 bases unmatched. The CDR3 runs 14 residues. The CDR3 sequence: CASSPRDRAQPQHF. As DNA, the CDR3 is TGTGCCAGCTCACCACGAGACAGGGCCCAGCCCCAGCATTTT.

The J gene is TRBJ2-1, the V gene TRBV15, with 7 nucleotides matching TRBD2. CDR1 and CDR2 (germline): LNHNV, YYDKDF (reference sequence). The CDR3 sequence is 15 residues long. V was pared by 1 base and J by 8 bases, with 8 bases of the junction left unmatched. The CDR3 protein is CATSRVNSGWDEQFF. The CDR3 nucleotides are TGTGCCACCAGCAGAGTTAATAGCGGGTGGGATGAGCAGTTCTTC.

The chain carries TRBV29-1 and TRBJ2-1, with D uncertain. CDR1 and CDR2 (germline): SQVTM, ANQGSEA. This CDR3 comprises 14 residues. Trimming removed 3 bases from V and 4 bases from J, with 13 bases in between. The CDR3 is CSVDRSRLYNEQFF. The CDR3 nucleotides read TGCAGCGTTGACCGGTCGCGGCTTTACAATGAGCAGTTCTTC.

CDR3 residues: CASSLRAGGAGYEQFF. CDR3 nucleotides: TGTGCCAGCAGCTTACGAGCGGGAGGCGCGGGGTATGAGCAGTTCTTC. The chain couples TRBV7-8 to TRBJ2-1; TRBD2 aligns across 9 bases. This CDR3 is built from 16 residues. Germline V gives CDR1 SGHVS, CDR2 FQNEAQ. The V gene end was trimmed by 2 bases and the J gene end by 8 bases; junction bases not matched to a gene: 10.

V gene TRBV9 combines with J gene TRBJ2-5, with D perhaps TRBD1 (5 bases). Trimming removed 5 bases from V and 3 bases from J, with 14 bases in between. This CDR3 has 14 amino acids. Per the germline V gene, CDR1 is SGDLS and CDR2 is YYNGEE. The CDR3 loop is CASSPNLGEETQYF. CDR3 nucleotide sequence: TGTGCCAGCAGTCCCAATTTAGGGGAAGAGACCCAGTACTTC.

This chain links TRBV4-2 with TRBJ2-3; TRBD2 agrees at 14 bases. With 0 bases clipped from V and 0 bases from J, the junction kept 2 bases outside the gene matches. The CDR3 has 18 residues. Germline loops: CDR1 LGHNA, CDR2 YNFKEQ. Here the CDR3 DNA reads TGTGCCAGCAGCCAAGATGGACTAGCGGGAGGAAGCACAGATACGCAGTATTTT. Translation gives CASSQDGLAGGSTDTQYF.

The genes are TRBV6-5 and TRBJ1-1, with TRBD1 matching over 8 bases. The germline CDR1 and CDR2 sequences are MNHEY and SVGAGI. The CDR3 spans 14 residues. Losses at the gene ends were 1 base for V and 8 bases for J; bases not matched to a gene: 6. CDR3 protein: CASSYLKRTGEAFF. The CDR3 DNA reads TGTGCCAGCAGTTACTTGAAAAGGACAGGGGAAGCTTTCTTT.

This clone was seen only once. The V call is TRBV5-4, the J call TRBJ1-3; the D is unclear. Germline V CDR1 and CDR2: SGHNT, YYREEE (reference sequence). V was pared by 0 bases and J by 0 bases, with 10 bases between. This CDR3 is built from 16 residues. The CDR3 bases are TGTGCCAGCAGCTTGGCGGGGATTGACTCTGGAAACACCATATATTTT. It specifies CASSLAGIDSGNTIYF.

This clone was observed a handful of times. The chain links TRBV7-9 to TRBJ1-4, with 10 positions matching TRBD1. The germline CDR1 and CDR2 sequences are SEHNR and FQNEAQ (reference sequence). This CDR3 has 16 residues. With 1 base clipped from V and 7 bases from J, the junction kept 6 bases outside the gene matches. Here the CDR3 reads CASSLVDRGLSEKLFF. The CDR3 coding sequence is TGTGCCAGCAGCTTAGTCGACAGGGGGCTTAGTGAAAAACTGTTTTTT.

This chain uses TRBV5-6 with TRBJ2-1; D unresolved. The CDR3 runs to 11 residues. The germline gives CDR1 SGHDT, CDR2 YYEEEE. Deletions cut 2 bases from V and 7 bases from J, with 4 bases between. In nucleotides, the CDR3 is TGTGCCAGCAGCTTACAAAATGAGCAGTTCTTC. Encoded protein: CASSLQNEQFF.

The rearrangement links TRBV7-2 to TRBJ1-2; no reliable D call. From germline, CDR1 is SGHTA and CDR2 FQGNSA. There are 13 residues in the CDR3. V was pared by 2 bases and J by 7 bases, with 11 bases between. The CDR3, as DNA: TGTGCCAGCAGCTTATTCGGGGTAGCTGGCTACACCTTC. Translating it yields CASSLFGVAGYTF.

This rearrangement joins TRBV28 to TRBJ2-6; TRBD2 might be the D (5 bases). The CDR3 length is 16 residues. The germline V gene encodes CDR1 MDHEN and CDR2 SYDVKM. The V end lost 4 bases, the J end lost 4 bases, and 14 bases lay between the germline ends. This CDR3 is CASSSPGMMGANVLTF. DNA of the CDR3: TGTGCCAGCAGTTCCCCGGGAATGATGGGGGCCAACGTCCTGACTTTC.

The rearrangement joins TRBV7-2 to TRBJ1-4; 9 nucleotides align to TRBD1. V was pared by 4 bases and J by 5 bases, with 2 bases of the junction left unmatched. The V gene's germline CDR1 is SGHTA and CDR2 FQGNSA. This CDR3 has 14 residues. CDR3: CASSYGTGNEKLFF. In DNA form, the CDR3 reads TGTGCCAGCAGCTACGGGACAGGGAATGAAAAACTGTTTTTT.

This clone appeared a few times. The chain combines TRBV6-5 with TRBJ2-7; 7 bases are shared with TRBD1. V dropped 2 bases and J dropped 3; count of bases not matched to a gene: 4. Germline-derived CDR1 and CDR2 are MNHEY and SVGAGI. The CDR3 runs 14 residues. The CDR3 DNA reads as TGTGCCAGCAGTTACGCCGGACAGGACTACGAGCAGTACTTC. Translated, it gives CASSYAGQDYEQYF.

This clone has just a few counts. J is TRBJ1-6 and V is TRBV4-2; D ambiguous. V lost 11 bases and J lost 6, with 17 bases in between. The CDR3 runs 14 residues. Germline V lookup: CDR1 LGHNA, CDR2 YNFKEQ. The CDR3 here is CARGGGGSNSPLHF. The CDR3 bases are TGTGCCCGGGGAGGAGGTGGAAGTAATTCACCCCTCCACTTT.

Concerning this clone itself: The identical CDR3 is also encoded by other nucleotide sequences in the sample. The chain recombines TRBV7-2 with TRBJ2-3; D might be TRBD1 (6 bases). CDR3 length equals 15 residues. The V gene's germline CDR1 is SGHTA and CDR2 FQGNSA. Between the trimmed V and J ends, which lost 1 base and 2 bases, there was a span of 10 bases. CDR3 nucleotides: TGTGCCAGCAGCTTAGTAGCAGGGGACACAGATACGCAGTATTTT. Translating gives CASSLVAGDTDTQYF.